The 25 T cell receptor beta chains below come from one sample, sequenced in a study of OX40 agonist ivuxolimab in advanced cancers. The method was immunoSEQ multiplex PCR; TCRdb's version includes in-frame clones alone and lacks a portion of them. The repertoire holds some 16,000 clones, around nine tenths seen once, with 3.9% in the top ten. Material: CD4+ or CD8+ T cells sorted from blood, obtained in a trial of the OX40 agonist ivuxolimab. The receptor set was obtained from an adult with an advanced solid tumor such as melanoma, head and neck, liver or kidney cancer.

The chain couples TRBV29-1 to TRBJ2-3, with D perhaps TRBD1 (5 bases). CDR3 length: 13 residues. Germline-derived CDR1 and CDR2 are SQVTM and ANQGSEA. Between the trimmed V and J ends, which lost 3 bases and 4 bases, there was a span of 11 bases. The CDR3 bases are TGCAGCGTTGAGGGGATGGGGCCAGATACGCAGTATTTT. Protein product: CSVEGMGPDTQYF.

This sequence joins TRBV7-2 and TRBJ2-1; TRBD2 matches at 8 bases. Germline CDR1 SGHTA, CDR2 FQGNSA. The CDR3 covers 14 residues. V shed 1 base, J shed 7 bases, and the junction held 3 bases outside the gene matches. The CDR3: CASSLGTSFNEQFF. The CDR3 DNA reads as TGTGCCAGCAGCTTAGGGACTAGCTTTAATGAGCAGTTCTTC.

This rearrangement joins TRBV27 to TRBJ2-3; 8 nucleotides align to TRBD2. The CDR3 totals 15 residues. V trimming: 4 bases; J trimming: 5 bases; junction bases outside the gene matches: 8. Germline values: CDR1 MNHEY, CDR2 SMNVEV (reference sequence). The CDR3 loop reads CASSSPAGGIDTQYF. The CDR3 bases are TGTGCCAGCAGTTCCCCGGCGGGAGGTATAGATACGCAGTATTTT.

This clone was seen only once. The V gene is TRBV28, the J gene TRBJ1-1, with D possibly being TRBD1 (5 bases). CDR3 size: 12 residues. Between the trimmed V and J ends, which lost 6 bases and 7 bases, there was a span of 12 bases. The germline gives CDR1 MDHEN, CDR2 SYDVKM. Here the CDR3 DNA reads TGTGCCAGCAGCTCCGACGGACATGAAGCTTTCTTT. This encodes CASSSDGHEAFF. Drawing the rest from reference TRBV28 and TRBJ1-1, the complete variable domain is DVKVTQSSRYLVKRTGEKVFLECVQDMDHENMFWYRQDPGLGLRLIYFSYDVKMKEKGDIPEGYSVSREKKERFSLILESASTNQTSMYLCASSSDGHEAFFGQGTRLTVV.

This chain links TRBV7-2 with TRBJ2-1; 7 nucleotides align to TRBD2. V was pared by 6 bases and J by 9 bases, with 17 bases of the junction left unmatched. CDR1 SGHTA and CDR2 FQGNSA come from the germline V gene. The CDR3 runs 16 residues. The CDR3 loop is CASRFAPGLGRGEQFF. In DNA form, the CDR3 reads TGTGCCAGCAGGTTCGCCCCCGGACTAGGACGTGGTGAGCAGTTCTTC.

This chain uses TRBV5-5 with TRBJ1-2; D unclear. The germline CDR1 and CDR2 sequences are SGHKS and YYEKEE (reference sequence). Trimming left V 3 bases short and J 1 base short, with 10 bases between. This CDR3 region has 14 residues. This CDR3 is CASSSSWNNYGYTF. The CDR3 DNA follows: TGTGCCAGCAGCTCTTCATGGAATAACTATGGCTACACCTTC.

This clone was seen once. V and J are TRBV6-1 and TRBJ1-3; D gene ambiguous. V was trimmed by 1 base and J by 4 bases, leaving 5 bases between them. The germline V gene encodes CDR1 MNHNS and CDR2 SASEGT. The CDR3 is made up of 13 amino acids. The CDR3 DNA is TGTGCCAGCAGTGAAGGAAGAGGAAACACCATATATTTT. Translating it yields CASSEGRGNTIYF.

This chain connects TRBV4-2 to TRBJ2-3, with TRBD2 matching 8 bases. The CDR3 has 14 residues. The germline gives CDR1 LGHNA, CDR2 YNFKEQ. V trimming: 4 bases; J trimming: 4 bases; junction bases outside the gene matches: 4. The CDR3 DNA is TGTGCCAGCAGCCTCGGGAGGGGGGCAGATACGCAGTATTTT. The encoded protein is CASSLGRGADTQYF.

The J gene is TRBJ1-6, the V gene TRBV6-6; no clear D gene. V gave up 0 bases and J gave up 5 bases, with 8 bases separating them. Germline CDR1 MNHNY, CDR2 SVGAGI (reference sequence). CDR3 length: 15 amino acids. Here the CDR3 reads CASSYSREHNSPLHF. DNA of the CDR3: TGTGCCAGCAGTTACTCGAGGGAACATAATTCACCCCTCCACTTT.

Only one count was recorded for this clone. The V and J genes are TRBV28 and TRBJ2-7, with 8 bases identical to TRBD2. CDR3 size: 15 residues. Germline V gene lookup returns CDR1 MDHEN and CDR2 SYDVKM. With 8 bases clipped from V and 6 bases from J, the junction kept 15 bases outside the gene matches. CDR3 coding DNA: TGTGCCAGCGTTCGAAATACAGCGGGAGTTTCCGAGCAGTACTTC. Encoded protein: CASVRNTAGVSEQYF.

J is TRBJ2-1 and V is TRBV2, with 9 nucleotides matching TRBD2. V gave up 4 bases and J gave up 8 bases; unmatched junction bases: 6. The length of the CDR3 is 14 residues. CDR1 and CDR2 from the germline V gene are SNHLY and FYNNEI. The CDR3 reads CASSVSGRFDEQFF. DNA for the CDR3: TGTGCCAGCAGTGTTAGCGGGAGATTTGATGAGCAGTTCTTC.

The chain has TRBV5-1 and TRBJ2-1; D gene uncertain. Per the germline V gene, CDR1 is SGHRS and CDR2 is YFSETQ. The V end lost 0 bases, the J end lost 8 bases, and 18 bases lay between the germline ends. The CDR3 is 16 residues long. The CDR3, as DNA: TGCGCCAGCAGCTTGGGTCGGCCTACAAGAGACTATGAGCAGTTCTTC. This translates into CASSLGRPTRDYEQFF.

This chain links TRBV5-1 with TRBJ2-7; perhaps D is TRBD1 or TRBD2 (5 bases each). The CDR3 sequence is 13 residues long. V lost 4 bases and J 7 bases, leaving 15 bases between the germline ends. The germline V gene has CDR1 SGHRS and CDR2 YFSETQ. The CDR3 is CASSLTTEGEQYF. The CDR3 coding sequence is TGCGCCAGCAGCCTGACGACAGAGGGGGAGCAGTACTTC.

The genes are TRBV28 and TRBJ2-3; 10 positions match TRBD2. V trimming: 6 bases; J trimming: 4 bases; junction bases outside the gene matches: 7. CDR3 length: 15 residues. Germline values: CDR1 MDHEN, CDR2 SYDVKM. DNA of the CDR3: TGTGCCAGCAGACCTAGCGGGAGTCGGTCAGATACGCAGTATTTT. It yields the protein CASRPSGSRSDTQYF.

The chain recombines TRBV25-1 with TRBJ2-7, with unresolved D. Germline V gene sequence: CDR1 MGHDK, CDR2 SYGVNS. The CDR3 sequence is 13 residues long. V was shortened by 2 bases and J by 9 bases, with 14 bases between the two germline ends. CDR3 amino acids: CASSEVRDMGQYF. CDR3 DNA sequence: TGTGCCAGCAGTGAAGTGAGAGATATGGGGCAGTACTTC.

The chain carries TRBV28 and TRBJ2-5, with no clear D. Germline V gives CDR1 MDHEN, CDR2 SYDVKM. The germline V and J ends were trimmed by 6 bases and 4 bases, with 9 bases remaining between them. The CDR3 sequence is 12 residues long. The CDR3 loop reads CASRGSLETQYF. CDR3 bases: TGTGCCAGCAGAGGCTCGCTAGAGACCCAGTACTTC.

The genes are TRBV30 and TRBJ1-1, with 8 bases lining up with TRBD1. The CDR3 is made up of 16 amino acids. Losses at the gene ends were 1 base for V and 1 base for J; bases not matched to a gene: 8. CDR1 is GTSNPN and CDR2 is SVGIG in the germline V gene (reference sequence). The CDR3 loop reads CAWSGGAGGQNTEAFF. In DNA, the CDR3 is TGTGCCTGGAGTGGGGGTGCAGGGGGCCAGAACACTGAAGCTTTCTTT.

This clone was seen a handful of times. This rearrangement joins TRBV4-3 to TRBJ1-4, with D possibly TRBD1 on 5 matching bases. Germline V gives CDR1 LGHNA, CDR2 YSLEER. This CDR3 region has 21 residues. The V gene lost 0 bases and the J gene lost 2 bases, with 25 bases spanning the gap. This CDR3 reads CASSQDRMPVMGLATNEKLFF. Here the CDR3 DNA reads TGCGCCAGCAGCCAAGATCGGATGCCGGTGATGGGACTTGCGACTAATGAAAAACTGTTTTTT.

The chain uses TRBV7-2 and TRBJ2-5, with D unclear. Between the trimmed V and J ends, which lost 3 bases and 2 bases, there was a span of 10 bases. The CDR3 consists of 14 residues. Looked up from germline, CDR1 is SGHTA and CDR2 is FQGNSA. CDR3 sequence reads: CASSLSTHQETQYF. CDR3 bases: TGTGCCAGCAGCTTGAGTACACATCAAGAGACCCAGTACTTC.

V and J are TRBV7-3 and TRBJ2-1; 10 bases line up with TRBD2. The CDR3 covers 16 residues. With 5 bases clipped from V and 4 bases from J, the junction kept 8 bases outside the gene matches. CDR1 and CDR2 (germline): SGHTA, FQGTGA. CDR3 in amino acids: CASSPRASGGYNEQFF. DNA of the CDR3: TGTGCCAGCAGCCCAAGGGCTAGCGGGGGTTACAATGAGCAGTTCTTC.

The V and J genes are TRBV5-3 and TRBJ1-2; D remains ambiguous. TRBV5-3 is treated as an ORF (open reading frame) with a function not yet certain. V was clipped by 4 bases and J by 8 bases, with 12 bases between them. This CDR3 is built from 12 residues. CDR3 sequence (DNA): TGTGCCAGAAGCCCCCAGACGTACGGCTACACCTTC. This codes for CARSPQTYGYTF.

The rearrangement links TRBV6-5 to TRBJ1-1; 9 bases fit TRBD1. Germline V gives CDR1 MNHEY, CDR2 SVGAGI. V lost 2 bases and J lost 3; bases outside the gene matches: 1. The CDR3 has 14 amino acids. The CDR3 coding sequence is TGTGCCAGCAGTTACGGGACAGGGTACACTGAAGCTTTCTTT. Its protein product is CASSYGTGYTEAFF.

The V and J genes are TRBV5-1 and TRBJ2-5; 8 positions match TRBD1. The end of the DNA aligns better with TRBJ2-7, so the J call may be wrong. Germline loops: CDR1 SGHRS, CDR2 YFSETQ. The CDR3 consists of 15 residues. CDR3 bases: TGCGCCAGCTGCGGACAGGGATTGGGATCCTACGAGCAGTACTTC. Protein product: CASCGQGLGSYEQYF.

The chain carries TRBV30 and TRBJ2-2; no clear D gene. V lost 0 bases to trimming and J lost 2 bases, with 7 bases between them. This CDR3 has 14 amino acids. Germline assignment: CDR1 GTSNPN and CDR2 SVGIG (reference sequence). The CDR3 here is CAWSVLGNTGELFF. For the CDR3, the DNA is TGTGCCTGGAGTGTACTGGGAAACACCGGGGAGCTGTTTTTT.

The chain joins TRBV30 to TRBJ1-1; weak D call: TRBD1 (6 bases). Trimming took 2 bases from V and 0 from J, leaving 16 bases between them. The CDR3 consists of 16 residues. Germline-derived CDR1 and CDR2 are GTSNPN and SVGIG (reference sequence). CDR3 amino acids: CAWSRPVRGLNTEAFF. CDR3 DNA: TGTGCCTGGAGTCGTCCGGTCAGGGGCCTGAACACTGAAGCTTTCTTT.